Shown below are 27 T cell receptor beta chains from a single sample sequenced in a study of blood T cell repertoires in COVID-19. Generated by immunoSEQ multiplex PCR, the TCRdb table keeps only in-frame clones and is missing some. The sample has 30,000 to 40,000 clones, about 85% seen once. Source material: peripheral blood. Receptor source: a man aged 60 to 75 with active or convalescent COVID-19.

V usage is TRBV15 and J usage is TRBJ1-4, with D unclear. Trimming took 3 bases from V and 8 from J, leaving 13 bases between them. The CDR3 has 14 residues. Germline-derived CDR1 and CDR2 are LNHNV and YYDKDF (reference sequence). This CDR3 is CATSRRSENEKLFF. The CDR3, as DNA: TGTGCCACCAGCAGGCGCAGCGAGAACGAAAAACTGTTTTTT.

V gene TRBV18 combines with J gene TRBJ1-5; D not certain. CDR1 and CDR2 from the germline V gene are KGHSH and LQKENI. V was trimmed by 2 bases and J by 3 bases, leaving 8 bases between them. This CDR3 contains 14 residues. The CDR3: CASSPSGSNQPQHF. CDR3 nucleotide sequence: TGTGCCAGCTCACCATCGGGTTCCAATCAGCCCCAGCATTTT.

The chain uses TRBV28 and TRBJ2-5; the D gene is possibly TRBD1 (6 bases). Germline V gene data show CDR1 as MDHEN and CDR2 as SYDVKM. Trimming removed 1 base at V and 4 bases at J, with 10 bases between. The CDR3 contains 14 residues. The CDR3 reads CASSLLWGLETQYF. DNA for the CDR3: TGTGCCAGCAGTTTATTGTGGGGGCTAGAGACCCAGTACTTC.

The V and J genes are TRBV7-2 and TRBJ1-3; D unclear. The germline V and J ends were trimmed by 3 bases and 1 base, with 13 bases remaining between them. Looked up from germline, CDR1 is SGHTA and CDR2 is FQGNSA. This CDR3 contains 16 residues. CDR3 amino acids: CASSFSEGWSGNTIYF. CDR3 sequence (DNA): TGTGCCAGCAGCTTTTCGGAGGGATGGTCTGGAAACACCATATATTTT.

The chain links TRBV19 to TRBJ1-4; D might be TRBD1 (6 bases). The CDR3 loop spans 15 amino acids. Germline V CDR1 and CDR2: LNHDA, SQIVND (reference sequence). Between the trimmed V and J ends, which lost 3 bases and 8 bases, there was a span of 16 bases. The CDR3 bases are TGTGCCAGTAGTATGGGACAACCTGGGCGGGAAAAACTGTTTTTT. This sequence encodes CASSMGQPGREKLFF.

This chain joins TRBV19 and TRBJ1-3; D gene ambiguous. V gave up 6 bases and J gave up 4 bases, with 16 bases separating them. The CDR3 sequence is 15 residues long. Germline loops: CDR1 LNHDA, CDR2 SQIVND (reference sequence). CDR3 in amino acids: CASSPPRRLGNTIYF. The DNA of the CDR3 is TGTGCCAGTAGCCCCCCACGGCGACTCGGAAACACCATATATTTT.

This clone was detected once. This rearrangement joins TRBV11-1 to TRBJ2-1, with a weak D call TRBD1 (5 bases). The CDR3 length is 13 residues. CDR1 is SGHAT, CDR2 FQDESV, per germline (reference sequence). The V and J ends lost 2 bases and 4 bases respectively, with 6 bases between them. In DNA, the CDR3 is TGTGCCAGCAGCTTAAGGGGATACAATGAGCAGTTCTTC. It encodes CASSLRGYNEQFF. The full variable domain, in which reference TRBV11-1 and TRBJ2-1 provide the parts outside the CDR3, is EAEVAQSPRYKITEKSQAVAFWCDPISGHATLYWYRQILGQGPELLVQFQDESVVDDSQLPKDRFSAERLKGVDSTLKIQPAELGDSAMYLCASSLRGYNEQFFGPGTRLTVL.

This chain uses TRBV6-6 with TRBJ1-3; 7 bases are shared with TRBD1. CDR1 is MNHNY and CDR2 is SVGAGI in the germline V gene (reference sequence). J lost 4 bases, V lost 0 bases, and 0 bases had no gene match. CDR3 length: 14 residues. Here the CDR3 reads CASSYSTGGNTIYF. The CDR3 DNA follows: TGTGCCAGCAGTTACTCGACAGGGGGAAACACCATATATTTT.

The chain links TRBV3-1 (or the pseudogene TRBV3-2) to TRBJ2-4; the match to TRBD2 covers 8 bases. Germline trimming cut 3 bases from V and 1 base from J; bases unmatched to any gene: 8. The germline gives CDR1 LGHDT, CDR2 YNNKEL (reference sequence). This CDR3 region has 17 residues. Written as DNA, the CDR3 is TGTGCCAGCAGCCAGGCCCTGACGGGGGGGGCCAAAAACATTCAGTACTTC. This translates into CASSQALTGGAKNIQYF.

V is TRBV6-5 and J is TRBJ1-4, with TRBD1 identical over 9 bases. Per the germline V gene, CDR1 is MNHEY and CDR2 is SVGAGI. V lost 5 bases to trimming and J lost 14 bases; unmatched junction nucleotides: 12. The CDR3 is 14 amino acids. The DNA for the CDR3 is TGTGCCAGCAGTCAAACCCGCCAGACAGGGGGGCTGTTTTTT. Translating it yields CASSQTRQTGGLFF.

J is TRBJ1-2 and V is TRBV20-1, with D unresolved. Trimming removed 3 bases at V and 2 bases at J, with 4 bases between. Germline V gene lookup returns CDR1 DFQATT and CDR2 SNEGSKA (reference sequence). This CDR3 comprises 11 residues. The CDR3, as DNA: TGCAGTGCTAGTCTAAACTATGGCTACACCTTC. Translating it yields CSASLNYGYTF.

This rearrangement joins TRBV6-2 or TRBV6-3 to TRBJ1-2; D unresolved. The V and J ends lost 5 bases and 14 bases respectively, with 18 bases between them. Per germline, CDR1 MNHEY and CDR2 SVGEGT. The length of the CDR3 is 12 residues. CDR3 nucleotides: TGTGCCAGCAGTACGGACTGGGAGGTGAGGACCTTC. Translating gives CASSTDWEVRTF.

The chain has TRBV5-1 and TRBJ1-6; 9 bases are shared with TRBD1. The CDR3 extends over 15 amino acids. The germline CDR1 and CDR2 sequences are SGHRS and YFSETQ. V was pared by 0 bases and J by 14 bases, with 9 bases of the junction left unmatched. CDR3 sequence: CASSLEQGAKGTLHF. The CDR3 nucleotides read TGCGCCAGCAGCTTGGAACAGGGGGCAAAGGGGACCCTCCACTTT.

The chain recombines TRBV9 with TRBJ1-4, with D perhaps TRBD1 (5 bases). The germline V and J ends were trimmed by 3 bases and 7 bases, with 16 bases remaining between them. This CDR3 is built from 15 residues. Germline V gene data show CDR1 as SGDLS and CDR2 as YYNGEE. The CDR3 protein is CASSEGGGSSEKLFF. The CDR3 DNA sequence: TGTGCCAGCAGCGAGGGCGGGGGGAGTAGTGAAAAACTGTTTTTT.

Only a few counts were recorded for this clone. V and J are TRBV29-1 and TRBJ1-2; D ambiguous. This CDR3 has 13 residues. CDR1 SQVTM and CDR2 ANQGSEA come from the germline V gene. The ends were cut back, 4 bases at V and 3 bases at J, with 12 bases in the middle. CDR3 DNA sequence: TGCAGCGTTGCCGCTAACCTTCACTATGGCTACACCTTC. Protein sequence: CSVAANLHYGYTF. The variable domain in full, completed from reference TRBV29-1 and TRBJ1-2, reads SAVISQKPSRDICQRGTSLTIQCQVDSQVTMMFWYRQQPGQSLTLIATANQGSEATYESGFVIDKFPISRPNLTFSTLTVSNMSPEDSSIYLCSVAANLHYGYTFGSGTRLTVV.

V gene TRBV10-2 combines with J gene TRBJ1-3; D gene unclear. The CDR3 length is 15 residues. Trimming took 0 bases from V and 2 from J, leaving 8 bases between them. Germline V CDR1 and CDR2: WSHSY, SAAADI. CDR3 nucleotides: TGCGCCAGCAGTGAGTCAGGAGTAGCTGGAAACACCATATATTTT. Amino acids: CASSESGVAGNTIYF.

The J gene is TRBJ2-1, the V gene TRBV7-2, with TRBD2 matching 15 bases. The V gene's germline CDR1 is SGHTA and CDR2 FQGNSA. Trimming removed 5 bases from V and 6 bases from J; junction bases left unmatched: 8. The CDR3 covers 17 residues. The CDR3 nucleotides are TGTGCCAGCAGCCCCTCGTCGGGACTAGCGGGAGGCAATGAGCAGTTCTTC. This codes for CASSPSSGLAGGNEQFF. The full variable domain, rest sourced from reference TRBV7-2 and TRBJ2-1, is GAGVSQSPSNKVTEKGKDVELRCDPISGHTALYWYRQSLGQGLEFLIYFQGNSAPDKSGLPSDRFSAERTGGSVSTLTIQRTQQEDSAVYLCASSPSSGLAGGNEQFFGPGTRLTVL.

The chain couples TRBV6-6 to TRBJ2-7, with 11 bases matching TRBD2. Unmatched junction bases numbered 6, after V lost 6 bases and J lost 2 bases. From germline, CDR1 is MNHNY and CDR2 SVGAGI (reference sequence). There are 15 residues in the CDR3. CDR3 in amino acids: CASSPLAGATYEQYV. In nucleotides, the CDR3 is TGTGCCAGCAGCCCACTAGCGGGAGCGACCTACGAGCAGTACGTC.

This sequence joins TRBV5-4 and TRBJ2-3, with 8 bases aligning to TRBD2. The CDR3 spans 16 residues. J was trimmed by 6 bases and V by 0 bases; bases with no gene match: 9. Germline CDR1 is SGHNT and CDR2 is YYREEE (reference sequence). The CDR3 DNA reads TGTGCCAGCAGCTTGGATAGGCTAGCGGGCCGGGATACGCAGTATTTT. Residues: CASSLDRLAGRDTQYF.

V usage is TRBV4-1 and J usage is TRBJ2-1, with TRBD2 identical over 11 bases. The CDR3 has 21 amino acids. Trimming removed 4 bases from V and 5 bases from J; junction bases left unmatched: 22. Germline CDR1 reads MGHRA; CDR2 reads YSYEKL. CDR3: CASSLSYGTSGGSLPDNEQFF. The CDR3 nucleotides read TGCGCCAGCAGCCTGTCATATGGAACTAGCGGGGGTTCCTTACCTGACAATGAGCAGTTCTTC.

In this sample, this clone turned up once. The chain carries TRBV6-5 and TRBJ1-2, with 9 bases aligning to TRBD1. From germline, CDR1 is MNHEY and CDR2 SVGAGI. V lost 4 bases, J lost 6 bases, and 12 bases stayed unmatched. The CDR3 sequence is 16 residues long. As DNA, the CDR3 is TGTGCCAGCAGTTTTATTAAATCCGGGACAGGGCATGGCTACACCTTC. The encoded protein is CASSFIKSGTGHGYTF.

CDR3 in amino acids: CASSLDPSGRWFF. In nucleotides, the CDR3 is TGTGCCAGCAGCTTAGATCCGAGCGGGAGATGGTTCTTC. This chain uses TRBV11-2 with TRBJ2-1, with 8 positions matching TRBD2. V gave up 0 bases and J gave up 15 bases; unmatched junction bases: 7. This CDR3 region has 13 residues. The V gene's germline CDR1 is SGHAT and CDR2 FQNNGV.

CDR3 DNA: TGTGCCAGCAGCTTTGAGACAGAGCAGTTCTTC. This sequence encodes CASSFETEQFF. The chain joins TRBV7-6 to TRBJ2-1, with no clear D. Germline V lookup: CDR1 SGHVS, CDR2 FNYEAQ. This CDR3 has 11 amino acids. Trimming removed 3 bases from V and 10 bases from J, with 7 bases in between.

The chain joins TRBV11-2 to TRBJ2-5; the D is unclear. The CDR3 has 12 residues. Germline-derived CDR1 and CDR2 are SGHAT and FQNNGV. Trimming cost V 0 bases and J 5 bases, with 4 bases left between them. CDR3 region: CASSLDLETQYF. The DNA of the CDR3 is TGTGCCAGCAGCTTAGATCTTGAGACCCAGTACTTC. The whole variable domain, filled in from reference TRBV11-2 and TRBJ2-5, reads EAGVAQSPRYKIIEKRQSVAFWCNPISGHATLYWYQQILGQGPKLLIQFQNNGVVDDSQLPKDRFSAERLKGVDSTLKIQPAKLEDSAVYLCASSLDLETQYFGPGTRLLVL.

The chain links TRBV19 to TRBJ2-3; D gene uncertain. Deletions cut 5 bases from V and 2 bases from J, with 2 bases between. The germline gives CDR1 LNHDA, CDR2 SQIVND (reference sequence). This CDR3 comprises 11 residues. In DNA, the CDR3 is TGTGCCAGTAGTCTCACAGATACGCAGTATTTT. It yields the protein CASSLTDTQYF.

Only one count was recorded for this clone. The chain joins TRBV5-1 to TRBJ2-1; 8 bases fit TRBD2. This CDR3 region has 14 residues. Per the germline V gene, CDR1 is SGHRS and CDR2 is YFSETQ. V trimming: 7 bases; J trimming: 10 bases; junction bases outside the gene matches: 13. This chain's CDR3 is CASWAGGTGGEQFF. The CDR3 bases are TGCGCCAGCTGGGCGGGGGGCACCGGGGGAGAGCAGTTCTTC.

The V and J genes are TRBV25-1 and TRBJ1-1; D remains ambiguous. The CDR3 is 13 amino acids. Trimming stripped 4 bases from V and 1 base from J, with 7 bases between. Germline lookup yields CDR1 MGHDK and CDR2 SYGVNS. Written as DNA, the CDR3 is TGTGCCAGCAGTGTAGTCGGGAACACTGAAGCTTTCTTT. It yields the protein CASSVVGNTEAFF.